These 10 T cell receptor beta chains were sequenced from one sample in a study of beta chain features in type 1 diabetes. Sequenced material consisted of expressed TCRB transcripts (all of the isolated RNA was reverse transcribed). The assay was immunoSEQ multiplex PCR, and TCRdb's table has in-frame clones only and misses some. The table has 250,000 to 350,000 clones, 14% seen once. Sample: central memory CD4+ T cells from blood. These receptors came from a man aged 25 to 45 in good health.

In regard to this clone: The sample holds other DNA sequences that translate to the same CDR3. J is TRBJ2-2 and V is TRBV7-2; D is unclear. Between the trimmed V and J ends, which lost 2 bases and 4 bases, there was a span of 5 bases. This CDR3 has 13 amino acids. Germline loops: CDR1 SGHTA, CDR2 FQGNSA. CDR3 loop: CASSLLLTGELFF. CDR3 DNA sequence: TGTGCCAGCAGCTTATTACTCACCGGGGAGCTGTTTTTT. Looking up the rest from reference TRBV7-2 and TRBJ2-2 gives the full variable domain: GAGVSQSPSNKVTEKGKDVELRCDPISGHTALYWYRQSLGQGLEFLIYFQGNSAPDKSGLPSDRFSAERTGGSVSTLTIQRTQQEDSAVYLCASSLLLTGELFFGEGSRLTVL.

V usage is TRBV11-2 and J usage is TRBJ1-5; D unclear. The V gene lost 0 bases and the J gene lost 4 bases, with 4 bases spanning the gap. The CDR3 runs 13 residues. Germline V lookup: CDR1 SGHAT, CDR2 FQNNGV. The CDR3 loop is CASSLEENQPQHF. The CDR3 DNA sequence: TGTGCCAGCAGCTTAGAAGAAAATCAGCCCCAGCATTTT.

The genes are TRBV11-2 and TRBJ1-2, with TRBD1 identical over 10 bases. Germline lookup yields CDR1 SGHAT and CDR2 FQNNGV. V shed 5 bases and J 6 bases; nucleotides not matched to a gene: 6. CDR3 length: 14 amino acids. CDR3 coding DNA: TGTGCCAGCAGCCCGGGGACAGGGGAAGATGGCTACACCTTC. Translated, it gives CASSPGTGEDGYTF.

This clone was counted many times. The gene calls are TRBV28 and TRBJ1-1; TRBD1 aligns across 8 bases. Germline V gene data show CDR1 as MDHEN and CDR2 as SYDVKM. This CDR3 is 13 amino acids long. Trimming at V came to 5 bases and at J to 11 bases, leaving 10 bases not matched to a gene. DNA for the CDR3: TGTGCCAGCAGTCCCGGACAGGGTTTAGAGGCTTTCTTT. Translating gives CASSPGQGLEAFF.

The rearrangement links TRBV4-3 to TRBJ1-1; D remains unclear. CDR1 and CDR2 (germline): LGHNA, YSLEER. The germline V and J ends were trimmed by 0 bases and 6 bases, with 14 bases remaining between them. CDR3 length: 15 residues. CDR3 DNA sequence: TGCGCCAGCAGCCAAGATCAGAGGGCCAACGCTGAAGCTTTCTTT. This sequence encodes CASSQDQRANAEAFF.

This clone appeared a few times. This sequence joins TRBV5-6 and TRBJ1-6; no firm D call. V was shortened by 2 bases and J by 5 bases, with 8 bases between the two germline ends. CDR1 is SGHDT, CDR2 YYEEEE, per germline. The CDR3 loop spans 14 amino acids. The CDR3 sequence: CASSFVKNNSPLHF. The CDR3, as DNA: TGTGCCAGCAGCTTCGTCAAGAATAATTCACCCCTCCACTTT.

This chain uses TRBV7-6 with TRBJ1-4, with TRBD1 matching over 7 bases. The CDR3 has 18 residues. V gave up 3 bases and J gave up 2 bases; unmatched junction bases: 12. CDR1 and CDR2 (germline): SGHVS, FNYEAQ. CDR3 DNA sequence: TGTGCCAGCAGCTTCATTAGGGGCAGGGGGAATACTAATGAAAAACTGTTTTTT. As protein: CASSFIRGRGNTNEKLFF. Full variable domain (remainder filled in from reference TRBV7-6 and TRBJ1-4): GAGVSQSPRYKVTKRGQDVALRCDPISGHVSLYWYRQALGQGPEFLTYFNYEAQQDKSGLPNDRFSAERPEGSISTLTIQRTEQRDSAMYRCASSFIRGRGNTNEKLFFGSGTQLSVL.

This chain connects TRBV6-5 to TRBJ2-1; possible D gene TRBD1, 6 bases. The CDR3 spans 13 residues. Germline V gene lookup returns CDR1 MNHEY and CDR2 SVGAGI. Trimming stripped 4 bases from V and 12 bases from J, with 16 bases between. In DNA, the CDR3 is TGTGCCAGCAGTTCCGGACAGACCTCCCGGCAGTTCTTC. Translating gives CASSSGQTSRQFF.

In its sample, this clone was seen a few times. The V call is TRBV11-1, the J call TRBJ2-2; D perhaps matches TRBD1 (5 bases). Per germline, CDR1 SGHAT and CDR2 FQDESV (reference sequence). V dropped 4 bases and J dropped 6 bases, with 6 bases sitting between them. This CDR3 comprises 12 residues. In nucleotides, the CDR3 is TGTGCCAGCAGCTCAGGGTCCGGGGAGCTGTTTTTT. Its translation: CASSSGSGELFF.

This clone was recorded a few times. This chain joins TRBV10-3 and TRBJ2-3; 13 bases are shared with TRBD2. The CDR3 contains 16 residues. Germline V gene lookup returns CDR1 ENHRY and CDR2 SYGVKD. With V trimmed by 5 bases and J by 6 bases, 8 bases remained unmatched. CDR3: CAISYTSGREVDTQYF. CDR3 nucleotide sequence: TGTGCCATCAGTTACACTAGCGGGAGGGAGGTGGATACGCAGTATTTT.